This TCR beta chain was obtained from a study of cytomegalovirus exposure and HLA in healthy donors. The study, taken as a whole, reports: Earlier analysis looked at TCR beta V segments, and most were productive about 90% or about 30% of the time. Most TCR sequences were uncommon, yet certain public TCRs appeared in many donors. Among donors in an Asian-associated ancestry cluster, a later analysis reportedly found fewer N-insertions than the roughly 650-donor mean.

For this clone: What it binds is not known. Other DNA sequences in this specimen translate into the identical CDR3.

Germline values: CDR1 DFQATT, CDR2 SNEGSKA (reference sequence). V shed 4 bases and J shed 5 bases, with 8 bases lying between them. CDR3 length: 11 residues. The PCR contained 60 Vbeta and 13 Jbeta primers. This table comes from immunoSEQ multiplex PCR, and its TCRdb copy is limited to in-frame clones, with some not included. The table shows about 250,000 clones, with 85% to 95% occurring only once. The chain uses TRBV20-1 and TRBJ2-5; tentative D call: TRBD2 (5 bases). The clonotype originates from a girl aged 2 to 9 in good health and CMV-seronegative. What was sequenced was PBMCs. CDR3 nucleotide sequence: TGCAGTGCTACGAGAGGGGAGACCCAGTACTTC. Translation: CSATRGETQYF.